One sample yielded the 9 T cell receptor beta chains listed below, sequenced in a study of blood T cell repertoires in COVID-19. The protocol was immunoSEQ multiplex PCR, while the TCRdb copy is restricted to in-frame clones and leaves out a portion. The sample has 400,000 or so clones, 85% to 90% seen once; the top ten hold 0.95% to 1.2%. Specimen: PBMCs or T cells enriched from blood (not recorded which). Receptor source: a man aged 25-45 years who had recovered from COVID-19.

The CDR3 here is CASSLYLGSGETQYF. CDR3 nucleotides: TGTGCCAGCAGTTTATACCTCGGGAGCGGTGAGACCCAGTACTTC. The genes are TRBV27 and TRBJ2-5, with a weak D call TRBD2 (6 bases). V lost 1 base and J lost 5, with 14 bases in between. This CDR3 has 15 amino acids. Germline V gene data show CDR1 as MNHEY and CDR2 as SMNVEV (reference sequence).

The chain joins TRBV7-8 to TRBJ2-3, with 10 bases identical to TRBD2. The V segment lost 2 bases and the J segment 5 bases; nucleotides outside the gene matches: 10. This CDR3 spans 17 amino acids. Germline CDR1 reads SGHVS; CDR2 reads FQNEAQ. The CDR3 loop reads CASSLSLAGAVGDTQYF. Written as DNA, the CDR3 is TGTGCCAGCAGCTTATCCCTAGCGGGAGCGGTTGGAGATACGCAGTATTTT. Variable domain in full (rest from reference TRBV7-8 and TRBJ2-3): GAGVSQSPRYKVAKRGQDVALRCDPISGHVSLFWYQQALGQGPEFLTYFQNEAQLDKSGLPSDRFFAERPEGSVSTLKIQRTQQEDSAVYLCASSLSLAGAVGDTQYFGPGTRLTVL.

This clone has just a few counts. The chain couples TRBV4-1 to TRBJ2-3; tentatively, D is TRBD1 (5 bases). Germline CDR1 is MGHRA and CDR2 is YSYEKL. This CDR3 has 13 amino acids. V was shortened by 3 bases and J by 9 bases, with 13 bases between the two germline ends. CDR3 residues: CASSHIAAGTQYF. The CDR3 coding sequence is TGCGCCAGCAGCCATATCGCGGCAGGGACGCAGTATTTT.

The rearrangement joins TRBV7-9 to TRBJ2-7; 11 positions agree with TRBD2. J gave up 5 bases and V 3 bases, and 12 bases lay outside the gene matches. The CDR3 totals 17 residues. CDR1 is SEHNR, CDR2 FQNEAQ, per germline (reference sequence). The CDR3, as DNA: TGTGCCAGCAGCTTGACGTCCGGACTAGCGGGTTCCAACGAGCAGTACTTC. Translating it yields CASSLTSGLAGSNEQYF.

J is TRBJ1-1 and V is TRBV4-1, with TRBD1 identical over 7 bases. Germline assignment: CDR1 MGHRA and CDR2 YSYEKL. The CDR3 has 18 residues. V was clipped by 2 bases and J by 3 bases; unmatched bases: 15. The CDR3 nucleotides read TGCGCCAGCAGCCAATCTCCCCAGACGACAGGGAGAGACACTGAAGCTTTCTTT. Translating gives CASSQSPQTTGRDTEAFF.

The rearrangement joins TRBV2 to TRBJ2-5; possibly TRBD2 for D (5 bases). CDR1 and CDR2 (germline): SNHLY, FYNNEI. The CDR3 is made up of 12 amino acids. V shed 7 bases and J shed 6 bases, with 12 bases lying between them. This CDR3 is CASKSGLKTQYF. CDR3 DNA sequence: TGTGCCAGCAAATCGGGGTTAAAGACCCAGTACTTC.

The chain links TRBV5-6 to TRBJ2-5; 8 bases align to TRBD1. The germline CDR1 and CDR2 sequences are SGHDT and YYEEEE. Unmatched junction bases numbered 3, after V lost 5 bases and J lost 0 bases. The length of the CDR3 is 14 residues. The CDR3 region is CASRETGDQETQYF. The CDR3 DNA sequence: TGTGCCAGCAGAGAGACAGGGGACCAAGAGACCCAGTACTTC.

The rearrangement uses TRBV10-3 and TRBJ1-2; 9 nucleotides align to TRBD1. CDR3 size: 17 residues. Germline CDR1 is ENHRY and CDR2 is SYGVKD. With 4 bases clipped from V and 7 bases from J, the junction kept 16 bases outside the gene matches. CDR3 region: CAISGGTGILYVGGYTF. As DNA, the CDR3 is TGTGCCATCAGTGGTGGGACAGGGATTTTATACGTTGGTGGCTACACCTTC.

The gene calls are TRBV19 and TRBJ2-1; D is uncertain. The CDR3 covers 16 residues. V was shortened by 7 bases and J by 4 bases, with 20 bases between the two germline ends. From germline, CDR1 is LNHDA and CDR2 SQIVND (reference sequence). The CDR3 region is CASTSRPLGAYNEQFF. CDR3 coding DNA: TGTGCCAGTACCTCCCGGCCCCTGGGCGCGTACAATGAGCAGTTCTTC.